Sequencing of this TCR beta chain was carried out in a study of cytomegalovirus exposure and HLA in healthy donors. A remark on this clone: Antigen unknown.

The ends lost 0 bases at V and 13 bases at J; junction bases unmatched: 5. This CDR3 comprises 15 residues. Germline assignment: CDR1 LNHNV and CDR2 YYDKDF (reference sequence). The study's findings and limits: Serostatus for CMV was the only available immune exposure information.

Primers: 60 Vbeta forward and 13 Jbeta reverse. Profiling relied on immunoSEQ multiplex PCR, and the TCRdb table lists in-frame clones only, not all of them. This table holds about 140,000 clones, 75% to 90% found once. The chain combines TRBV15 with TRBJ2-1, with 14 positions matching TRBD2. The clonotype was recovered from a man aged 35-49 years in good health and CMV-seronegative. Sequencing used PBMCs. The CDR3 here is CATSRDLTSGGVQFF. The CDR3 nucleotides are TGTGCCACCAGCAGAGATTTGACTAGCGGGGGGGTCCAGTTCTTC.